One and the same sample provided the 26 T cell receptor beta chains below, sequenced in a study of shared clonotypes between healthy human individuals. Profiled with immunoSEQ multiplex PCR; TCRdb holds only in-frame clones, not every one. The sample holds roughly 2.4 million clones, 90% to 97% seen once. Sequenced: naive CD4+ T cells sorted from blood. Specified subset: CD45RA+ positively selected. These receptors all come from a man between 18 and 29 years old in good health.

The chain joins TRBV11-2 to TRBJ1-1, with unresolved D. Germline V gene sequence: CDR1 SGHAT, CDR2 FQNNGV. With 7 bases removed from V and 0 bases from J, the gap between germline ends came to 12 bases. CDR3 length: 14 amino acids. The CDR3 DNA follows: TGTGCCAGCACCGAAAATACAGTGAACACTGAAGCTTTCTTT. This gives the protein CASTENTVNTEAFF.

V is TRBV2 and J is TRBJ2-2; 7 bases fit TRBD2. V trimming: 11 bases; J trimming: 7 bases; junction bases outside the gene matches: 10. Looked up from germline, CDR1 is SNHLY and CDR2 is FYNNEI. CDR3 length: 13 residues. CDR3 in DNA: TGTGCCGGTACTAGCGATGTTGTCGGGGAGCTGTTTTTT. It yields the protein CAGTSDVVGELFF.

The chain recombines TRBV6-4 with TRBJ1-4; tentatively, D is TRBD1 (6 bases). This CDR3 has 15 amino acids. Germline-derived CDR1 and CDR2 are MRHNA and SNTAGT. V lost 7 bases, J lost 6 bases, and 18 bases lay in between. The CDR3 spells CASTTTCRTDEKLFF. Written as DNA, the CDR3 is TGTGCCAGCACCACTACGTGCAGGACAGATGAAAAACTGTTTTTT.

This chain joins TRBV29-1 and TRBJ1-2; 9 bases agree with TRBD1. The CDR3 spans 14 residues. The V and J ends lost 5 bases and 2 bases, in that order; junction bases with no gene match: 6. From germline, CDR1 is SQVTM and CDR2 ANQGSEA. This CDR3 reads CSVKKGTGNYGYTF. The CDR3 DNA follows: TGCAGCGTTAAAAAAGGGACAGGGAACTATGGCTACACCTTC.

This clone was recorded once. V and J are TRBV6-6 and TRBJ2-3; 8 bases line up with TRBD1. J lost 5 bases, V lost 6 bases, and 10 bases had no gene match. This CDR3 comprises 15 residues. Germline V gene lookup returns CDR1 MNHNY and CDR2 SVGAGI (reference sequence). The chain's CDR3 is CASRGTGTGLDTQYF. The CDR3 DNA reads as TGTGCCAGCAGGGGAACCGGGACAGGACTAGATACGCAGTATTTT.

This chain connects TRBV29-1 to TRBJ2-7; maybe TRBD1 (6 bases). Trimming took off 3 bases at V and 7 bases at J, with 13 bases between the two ends. Germline V gene sequence: CDR1 SQVTM, CDR2 ANQGSEA. This CDR3 comprises 12 residues. CDR3 in DNA: TGCAGCGTTGAGGGACACCGGGGAGAGCAGTACTTC. It codes for CSVEGHRGEQYF.

V and J are TRBV11-3 and TRBJ2-2, with D possibly being TRBD1 (6 bases). The V end was cut by 6 bases, the J end by 1 base, with 9 bases between. The germline gives CDR1 SGHNT, CDR2 YENEEA. The CDR3 consists of 14 residues. CDR3 coding DNA: TGTGCCAGCAGTGAGACAGGGAACACCGGGGAGCTGTTTTTT. Its protein is CASSETGNTGELFF.

CDR3 coding DNA: TGCAGCGTTGGGTCAGATACGCAGTATTTT. It specifies CSVGSDTQYF. The chain joins TRBV29-1 to TRBJ2-3, with D unresolved. Germline lookup yields CDR1 SQVTM and CDR2 ANQGSEA. V lost 4 bases to trimming and J lost 4 bases, with 3 bases between them. The length of the CDR3 is 10 residues.

The V call is TRBV19, the J call TRBJ1-5; no clear D gene. Trimming removed 1 base from V and 4 bases from J, with 17 bases in between. The CDR3 spans 17 residues. Per the germline V gene, CDR1 is LNHDA and CDR2 is SQIVND (reference sequence). CDR3 protein: CASSIGKNGGGNQPQHF. CDR3 coding DNA: TGTGCCAGTAGTATAGGTAAGAACGGAGGAGGGAATCAGCCCCAGCATTTT.

The chain uses TRBV11-2 and TRBJ1-5; no clear D. The CDR3 loop spans 15 amino acids. V lost 1 base and J 7 bases, leaving 14 bases between the germline ends. CDR1 and CDR2 (germline): SGHAT, FQNNGV. CDR3: CASSLGSSRVQPQHF. The CDR3 nucleotides read TGTGCCAGCAGCTTAGGATCCTCACGGGTACAGCCCCAGCATTTT.

This chain links TRBV12-5 with TRBJ1-1; no firm D call. The CDR3 length is 17 residues. The germline V and J ends were trimmed by 0 bases and 1 base, with 15 bases remaining between them. Looked up from germline, CDR1 is LGHNT and CDR2 is FRNRAP. The CDR3 here is CASGLVLGNRPNTEAFF. The CDR3 nucleotides are TGTGCTAGTGGTTTGGTACTGGGCAATCGACCGAACACTGAAGCTTTCTTT.

This clone appeared a single time. The rearrangement links TRBV2 to TRBJ1-1; TRBD1 aligns across 7 bases. The CDR3 contains 13 residues. Germline lookup yields CDR1 SNHLY and CDR2 FYNNEI. J was trimmed by 4 bases and V by 3 bases; bases with no gene match: 2. CDR3 protein: CASSDQGGTEAFF. The CDR3 DNA follows: TGTGCCAGCAGTGATCAGGGGGGCACTGAAGCTTTCTTT.

The DNA for the CDR3 is TGTGCCAGCAGTGAACGTATGGAAAGCGAGCAGTACTTC. It encodes CASSERMESEQYF. The chain links TRBV25-1 to TRBJ2-7; D not resolved. V lost 2 bases to trimming and J lost 6 bases, with 11 bases between them. Germline V gene sequence: CDR1 MGHDK, CDR2 SYGVNS. The CDR3 covers 13 residues.

The chain employs TRBV18 and TRBJ2-7; D call uncertain. Germline CDR1 is KGHSH and CDR2 is LQKENI. Trimming removed 0 bases from V and 8 bases from J, with 11 bases in between. The CDR3 extends over 13 amino acids. CDR3 in amino acids: CASSPPNEDKQYF. Here the CDR3 DNA reads TGTGCCAGCTCACCACCGAATGAGGATAAGCAGTACTTC.

In its sample, this clone was seen once. This CDR3 is also generated by other DNA sequences in the sample. The chain employs TRBV14 and TRBJ2-7; D unresolved. From germline, CDR1 is SGHDN and CDR2 FVKESK. Trimming took 1 base from V and 4 from J, leaving 5 bases between them. This CDR3 has 12 amino acids. CDR3 protein: CASSQGGYEQYF. The CDR3 nucleotides read TGTGCCAGCAGCCAAGGGGGATACGAGCAGTACTTC.

The chain carries TRBV4-1 and TRBJ2-7; D gene unclear. The V and J ends lost 3 bases and 6 bases respectively, with 21 bases between them. Looked up from germline, CDR1 is MGHRA and CDR2 is YSYEKL. The CDR3 consists of 16 residues. CDR3 in DNA: TGCGCCAGCAGCCACCCCCCCAGCAGCCTATATGGCGAGCAGTACTTC. It translates to CASSHPPSSLYGEQYF.

The V gene is TRBV5-1, the J gene TRBJ2-7; D is possibly TRBD1 (5 bases). CDR3 length: 16 amino acids. V dropped 0 bases and J dropped 1 base, with 14 bases sitting between them. Germline assignment: CDR1 SGHRS and CDR2 YFSETQ. The CDR3 bases are TGCGCCAGCAGCTTGGGGCCTGGGGCCATATCCTACGAGCAGTACTTC. Amino acid sequence: CASSLGPGAISYEQYF.

J is TRBJ2-3 and V is TRBV7-3; 8 nucleotides line up with TRBD2. CDR1 and CDR2 from the germline V gene are SGHTA and FQGTGA. The CDR3 is 15 residues long. Unmatched junction bases numbered 6, after V lost 6 bases and J lost 1 base. The CDR3 DNA sequence: TGTGCCAGCAGTCGACTAGCGTCAGGCACAGATACGCAGTATTTT. It specifies CASSRLASGTDTQYF.

The chain carries TRBV11-2 and TRBJ1-6; D is unresolved. In germline, CDR1 is SGHAT, CDR2 FQNNGV. This CDR3 contains 12 residues. The V end was cut by 5 bases, the J end by 9 bases, with 8 bases between. The CDR3 coding sequence is TGTGCCAGCAGCCCAGGTCTTTCACCCCTCCACTTT. It specifies CASSPGLSPLHF.

The chain recombines TRBV2 with TRBJ2-2; D is perhaps TRBD1 (6 bases). Trimming took 5 bases from V and 4 from J, leaving 11 bases between them. Germline V gives CDR1 SNHLY, CDR2 FYNNEI. The CDR3 has 14 amino acids. The chain's CDR3 is CASSTGRSTGELFF. As DNA, the CDR3 is TGTGCCAGCAGTACAGGGCGTAGCACCGGGGAGCTGTTTTTT. Variable domain in full (rest from reference TRBV2 and TRBJ2-2): EPEVTQTPSHQVTQMGQEVILRCVPISNHLYFYWYRQILGQKVEFLVSFYNNEISEKSEIFDDQFSVERPDGSNFTLKIRSTKLEDSAMYFCASSTGRSTGELFFGEGSRLTVL.

This clone showed up just a few times. The J gene is TRBJ1-6, the V gene TRBV2, with D unresolved. V was shortened by 4 bases and J by 8 bases, with 3 bases between the two germline ends. The length of the CDR3 is 11 residues. CDR1 SNHLY and CDR2 FYNNEI come from the germline V gene. The CDR3 is CASSGYSPLHF. CDR3 nucleotides: TGTGCCAGCAGTGGATATTCACCCCTCCACTTT.

The CDR3 is CASSEVEGVGQPQHF. The CDR3 DNA sequence: TGTGCCAGCAGTGAAGTGGAGGGGGTCGGTCAGCCCCAGCATTTT. The chain employs TRBV6-1 and TRBJ1-5; possible D gene TRBD1, 6 bases. Germline loops: CDR1 MNHNS, CDR2 SASEGT. Trimming took 1 base from V and 6 from J, leaving 13 bases between them. CDR3 length: 15 residues.

The gene calls are TRBV27 and TRBJ2-1, with D possibly TRBD1 on 5 matching bases. Germline CDR1 reads MNHEY; CDR2 reads SMNVEV (reference sequence). This CDR3 comprises 19 residues. V lost 3 bases to trimming and J lost 1 base, with 22 bases between them. The CDR3 sequence is CASSLKGAGYQRSYNEQFF. DNA of the CDR3: TGTGCCAGCAGTTTGAAAGGGGCTGGATACCAACGGTCCTACAATGAGCAGTTCTTC.

In regard to this clone: Other DNA sequences in the same sample also yield this CDR3. The gene calls are TRBV20-1 and TRBJ2-3; D not resolved. The CDR3 sequence is 10 residues long. Germline V lookup: CDR1 DFQATT, CDR2 SNEGSKA (reference sequence). V was pared by 6 bases and J by 4 bases, with 5 bases between. The chain's CDR3 is CSAQADTQYF. CDR3 in DNA: TGCAGTGCCCAGGCAGATACGCAGTATTTT.

The V call is TRBV21-1, the J call TRBJ2-7. TRBV21-1 is labeled a pseudogene. The CDR3 is made up of 10 amino acids. The CDR3 sequence is CASPPGPSVF. The CDR3 coding sequence is TGTGCCAGCCCCCCGGGACCCTCCGTTTTC.

This chain links TRBV5-1 with TRBJ2-5, with 9 bases matching TRBD1. The germline gives CDR1 SGHRS, CDR2 YFSETQ. CDR3 size: 16 residues. The ends lost 4 bases at V and 5 bases at J; junction bases unmatched: 12. The CDR3 coding sequence is TGCGCCAGCAGCCTGAATCCCGGGACAGGGACGGAGACCCAGTACTTC. Protein sequence: CASSLNPGTGTETQYF. Drawing the rest from reference TRBV5-1 and TRBJ2-5, the complete variable domain is KAGVTQTPRYLIKTRGQQVTLSCSPISGHRSVSWYQQTPGQGLQFLFEYFSETQRNKGNFPGRFSGRQFSNSRSEMNVSTLELGDSALYLCASSLNPGTGTETQYFGPGTRLLVL.